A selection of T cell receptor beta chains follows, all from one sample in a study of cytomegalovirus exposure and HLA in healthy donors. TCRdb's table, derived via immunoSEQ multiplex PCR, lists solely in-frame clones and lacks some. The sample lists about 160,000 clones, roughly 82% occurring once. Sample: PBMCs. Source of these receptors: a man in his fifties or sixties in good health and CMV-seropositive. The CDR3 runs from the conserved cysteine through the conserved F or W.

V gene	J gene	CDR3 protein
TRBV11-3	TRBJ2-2	CASSLGTSGGVGELFF
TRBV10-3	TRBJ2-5	CAISAGTGGETQYF
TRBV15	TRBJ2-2	CATSRDLGEATGELFF
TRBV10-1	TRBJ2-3	CASSGASGRAARDTQYF
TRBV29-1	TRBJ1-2	CSVEGPAGNYGYTF
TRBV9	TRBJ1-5	CASSVDQGTQPQHF
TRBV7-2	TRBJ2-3	CASSLGRGFQDTQYF
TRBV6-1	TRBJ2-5	CASTGLAGGGETQYF
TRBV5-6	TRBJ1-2	CASSGGQGQFNYGYTF
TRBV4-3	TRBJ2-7	CASSQDGGARSYEQYF